Each of the 30 T cell receptor beta chains below was sequenced from the same sample in a study of blood T cell repertoires in COVID-19. TCRdb's table, derived via immunoSEQ multiplex PCR, lists solely in-frame clones and lacks some. This table holds approximately 12,000 clones, more than 90% found once. The material sequenced was peripheral blood. These receptors were obtained from a man in his 70s with active COVID-19.

The chain recombines TRBV7-9 with TRBJ2-5; TRBD2 might be the D (5 bases). The CDR3 is made up of 13 amino acids. CDR1 and CDR2 (germline): SEHNR, FQNEAQ (reference sequence). Trimming removed 4 bases from V and 5 bases from J, with 11 bases in between. For the CDR3, the DNA is TGTGCCAGCAGCTCACGGGGTCCGGAGACCCAGTACTTC. It codes for CASSSRGPETQYF.

J is TRBJ2-3 and V is TRBV12-5, with TRBD2 identical over 11 bases. This CDR3 contains 18 residues. The V segment lost 2 bases and the J segment 6 bases; nucleotides outside the gene matches: 13. Germline V lookup: CDR1 LGHNT, CDR2 FRNRAP. As DNA, the CDR3 is TGTGCTAGTGGTTTGATATCCGCGCTAGCGGGGGGCCGTGATACGCAGTATTTT. Translation gives CASGLISALAGGRDTQYF.

The CDR3 region has the DNA TGTGCCAGCAGCCAAAGCGGGACCTCAGAGACCCAGTACTTC. The encoded protein is CASSQSGTSETQYF. V and J are TRBV3-1 (or the pseudogene TRBV3-2) and TRBJ2-5; 7 nucleotides align to TRBD2. Unmatched junction bases numbered 4, after V lost 2 bases and J lost 4 bases. Germline-derived CDR1 and CDR2 are LGHDT and YNNKEL (reference sequence). There are 14 residues in the CDR3.

CDR3 sequence reads: CASSLGGRGEQFF. In DNA form, the CDR3 reads TGTGCCAGCAGCTTAGGGGGCCGGGGGGAGCAGTTCTTC. The rearrangement links TRBV7-2 to TRBJ2-1, with D possibly being TRBD2 (6 bases). The CDR3 has 13 amino acids. Looked up from germline, CDR1 is SGHTA and CDR2 is FQGNSA. V was pared by 1 base and J by 10 bases, with 11 bases between.

The chain combines TRBV1 with TRBJ1-2. TRBV1 is an annotated pseudogene. This CDR3 comprises 15 residues. The CDR3 loop is CTSSLWGGKYYGYTF. The DNA for the CDR3 is TGCACCAGCAGCCTCTGGGGGGGCAAGTACTATGGCTACACCTTC.

V is TRBV11-2 and J is TRBJ2-7; the match to TRBD2 covers 12 bases. Germline assignment: CDR1 SGHAT and CDR2 FQNNGV. CDR3 size: 18 residues. With 5 bases clipped from V and 0 bases from J, the junction kept 11 bases outside the gene matches. The DNA of the CDR3 is TGTGCCAGCAGCGGGGGACTAGCGGGTTTCTCCTTCTCCTACGAGCAGTACTTC. Translated, it gives CASSGGLAGFSFSYEQYF.

The chain has TRBV7-2 and TRBJ1-1; D is possibly TRBD1 (5 bases). From germline, CDR1 is SGHTA and CDR2 FQGNSA. The CDR3 is 14 residues long. V lost 3 bases, J lost 0 bases, and 8 bases lay in between. DNA for the CDR3: TGTGCCAGCAGCTTTCAGGGCATGAACACTGAAGCTTTCTTT. Translated: CASSFQGMNTEAFF.

The gene calls are TRBV5-6 and TRBJ1-5; TRBD1 matches at 8 bases. Trimming removed 4 bases from V and 5 bases from J; junction bases left unmatched: 8. This CDR3 has 15 amino acids. CDR1 and CDR2 (germline): SGHDT, YYEEEE. The CDR3 here is CASSKDRGWDQPQHF. The CDR3 DNA is TGTGCCAGCAGCAAAGACAGGGGTTGGGATCAGCCCCAGCATTTT.

The CDR3 DNA is TGCGCCAGCAGCCAAGAAGGGTACAGGGCCTACGAGCAGTACTTC. Protein product: CASSQEGYRAYEQYF. The V call is TRBV4-1, the J call TRBJ2-7; D is possibly TRBD1 (6 bases). The germline V gene encodes CDR1 MGHRA and CDR2 YSYEKL. V was pared by 0 bases and J by 2 bases, with 11 bases between. The CDR3 sequence is 15 residues long.

The chain is built from TRBV18 and TRBJ2-7, with a tentative D call TRBD2 (5 bases). The V and J ends lost 8 bases and 4 bases respectively, with 18 bases between them. This CDR3 has 14 residues. Germline V CDR1 and CDR2: KGHSH, LQKENI. CDR3 in amino acids: CASNQHTGFYEQYF. CDR3 nucleotides: TGTGCCAGCAATCAGCACACGGGATTTTACGAGCAGTACTTC.

The genes are TRBV5-1 and TRBJ2-5, with TRBD1 identical over 9 bases. The CDR3 is 16 amino acids. The germline V gene has CDR1 SGHRS and CDR2 YFSETQ. J was trimmed by 1 base and V by 4 bases; bases with no gene match: 8. CDR3 amino acids: CASSPTVGQGQETQYF. In nucleotides, the CDR3 is TGCGCCAGCAGCCCAACGGTGGGACAGGGCCAAGAGACCCAGTACTTC.

The V gene is TRBV6-5, the J gene TRBJ2-7; 9 positions match TRBD1. CDR3 size: 13 residues. Germline CDR1 is MNHEY and CDR2 is SVGAGI. V was clipped by 4 bases and J by 4 bases; unmatched bases: 2. The CDR3 DNA follows: TGTGCCAGCAGTTGGACAGGGGTTTACGAGCAGTACTTC. This codes for CASSWTGVYEQYF.

The chain joins TRBV27 to TRBJ2-7; 8 bases match TRBD1. The CDR3 is made up of 13 amino acids. The germline V gene has CDR1 MNHEY and CDR2 SMNVEV (reference sequence). V was pared by 5 bases and J by 7 bases, with 7 bases of the junction left unmatched. The CDR3 region has the DNA TGTGCCAGCAGTCGGTGGGACAGGCTTGAGCAGTACTTC. Amino acids: CASSRWDRLEQYF.

The J gene is TRBJ2-1, the V gene TRBV7-7; TRBD2 agrees at 11 bases. The CDR3 is 19 residues long. Germline values: CDR1 SSHAT, CDR2 FNYEAQ (reference sequence). The V gene end was trimmed by 3 bases and the J gene end by 0 bases; junction bases not matched to a gene: 10. DNA of the CDR3: TGTGCCAGCAGCTTGGGGCTAGCGGGAGGCCCGAGCTCCTACAATGAGCAGTTCTTC. Protein product: CASSLGLAGGPSSYNEQFF.

The chain uses TRBV7-2 and TRBJ1-1; a weak D match, TRBD1 (5 bases). Trimming stripped 5 bases from V and 2 bases from J, with 15 bases between. Looked up from germline, CDR1 is SGHTA and CDR2 is FQGNSA. This CDR3 is built from 15 residues. The CDR3 DNA follows: TGTGCCAGCAGCCCATATTGGGGGGGAAACACTGAAGCTTTCTTT. Amino acid sequence: CASSPYWGGNTEAFF. The whole variable domain, filled in from reference TRBV7-2 and TRBJ1-1, reads GAGVSQSPSNKVTEKGKDVELRCDPISGHTALYWYRQSLGQGLEFLIYFQGNSAPDKSGLPSDRFSAERTGGSVSTLTIQRTQQEDSAVYLCASSPYWGGNTEAFFGQGTRLTVV.

The rearrangement uses TRBV25-1 and TRBJ1-1, with unresolved D. Germline values: CDR1 MGHDK, CDR2 SYGVNS. The CDR3 totals 14 residues. The V gene lost 8 bases and the J gene lost 4 bases, with 17 bases spanning the gap. The CDR3 coding sequence is TGTGCCAGCTGGGGAACATTGGAGGGCACTGAAGCTTTCTTT. Translated: CASWGTLEGTEAFF.

The V gene is TRBV18, the J gene TRBJ2-3, with D possibly TRBD1 on 5 matching bases. Trimming stripped 2 bases from V and 3 bases from J, with 12 bases between. CDR3 length: 15 amino acids. Germline V gene data show CDR1 as KGHSH and CDR2 as LQKENI. CDR3 DNA sequence: TGTGCCAGCTCACCAAGGGGATCTGCTACAGATACGCAGTATTTT. Translation: CASSPRGSATDTQYF.

The chain is built from TRBV4-2 and TRBJ2-3, with TRBD2 matching over 7 bases. With V trimmed by 8 bases and J by 4 bases, 15 bases remained unmatched. The length of the CDR3 is 16 residues. The germline CDR1 and CDR2 sequences are LGHNA and YNFKEQ. The CDR3 here is CASAESTSVSADTQYF. The CDR3 DNA follows: TGTGCCAGCGCCGAAAGTACTAGCGTCTCGGCAGATACGCAGTATTTT.

In its sample, this clone was seen once. This rearrangement joins TRBV11-3 to TRBJ1-1, with D unresolved. Germline values: CDR1 SGHNT, CDR2 YENEEA. The CDR3 is 13 residues long. The V and J ends lost 5 bases and 3 bases respectively, with 10 bases between them. This CDR3 is CASSPRGDTEAFF. The CDR3, as DNA: TGTGCCAGCAGCCCCCGCGGGGACACTGAAGCTTTCTTT.

In DNA form, the CDR3 reads TGTGCCAGCAGCTTAGAGGCGGAAGAGACCCAGTACTTC. It yields the protein CASSLEAEETQYF. The V call is TRBV7-2, the J call TRBJ2-5, with no clear D. CDR3 length equals 13 residues. V was pared by 1 base and J by 3 bases, with 6 bases between. Germline CDR1 reads SGHTA; CDR2 reads FQGNSA.

The genes are TRBV7-9 and TRBJ1-2, with D hard to call. The ends were cut back, 0 bases at V and 11 bases at J, with 7 bases in the middle. Germline V gene lookup returns CDR1 SEHNR and CDR2 FQNEAQ (reference sequence). The CDR3 spans 11 residues. The CDR3: CASSLARSYTF. In nucleotides, the CDR3 is TGTGCCAGCAGCTTAGCGCGTTCTTACACCTTC.

The V call is TRBV4-3, the J call TRBJ1-2, with a weak D call TRBD1 (6 bases). V gave up 0 bases and J gave up 3 bases, with 17 bases separating them. This CDR3 spans 17 amino acids. CDR1 and CDR2 from the germline V gene are LGHNA and YSLEER. The CDR3 DNA reads as TGCGCCAGCAGCCAAGATATTGCCGGGGCAGGGGACTATGGCTACACCTTC. Translation gives CASSQDIAGAGDYGYTF.

V is TRBV4-3 and J is TRBJ1-6; the match to TRBD1 covers 7 bases. This CDR3 has 16 residues. CDR1 LGHNA and CDR2 YSLEER come from the germline V gene. Trimming at V came to 1 base and at J to 7 bases, leaving 7 bases not matched to a gene. CDR3 DNA sequence: TGCGCCAGCAGCCAAGTATACGGGACAGAGAATTCACCCCTCCACTTT. This codes for CASSQVYGTENSPLHF.

This chain uses TRBV6-1 with TRBJ2-3, with 9 bases that match TRBD2. Germline V gene data show CDR1 as MNHNS and CDR2 as SASEGT. There are 17 residues in the CDR3. The V and J ends lost 1 base and 5 bases, in that order; junction bases with no gene match: 10. For the CDR3, the DNA is TGTGCCAGCAGTGAAGTAATTAGCGGGGGTAAACGAGATACGCAGTATTTT. Its protein product is CASSEVISGGKRDTQYF.

The table lists this clone with a count of one. The V gene is TRBV30, the J gene TRBJ2-7, with 9 positions matching TRBD1. V shed 2 bases, J shed 3 bases, and the junction held 8 bases outside the gene matches. This CDR3 spans 15 amino acids. The germline V gene has CDR1 GTSNPN and CDR2 SVGIG (reference sequence). The CDR3 loop reads CAWSTITGGGYEQYF. CDR3 coding DNA: TGTGCCTGGAGTACCATTACAGGGGGCGGCTACGAGCAGTACTTC.

The chain couples TRBV28 to TRBJ1-1; 8 bases fit TRBD1. CDR1 is MDHEN and CDR2 is SYDVKM in the germline V gene. The trim removed 2 bases at V and 4 bases at J, leaving 3 bases unmatched. CDR3 length: 14 residues. CDR3 nucleotide sequence: TGTGCCAGCAGTTTAACAGGGGGGACCACTGAAGCTTTCTTT. It codes for CASSLTGGTTEAFF.

V gene TRBV5-4 combines with J gene TRBJ1-2, with D possibly being TRBD1 (5 bases). The length of the CDR3 is 15 residues. Germline CDR1 reads SGHNT; CDR2 reads YYREEE (reference sequence). Deletions cut 4 bases from V and 7 bases from J, with 20 bases between. CDR3 in amino acids: CASSAGLDLLGGYTF. The CDR3 DNA follows: TGTGCCAGCAGCGCGGGACTCGACCTCTTGGGTGGCTACACCTTC.

This clone was counted once. The gene calls are TRBV4-2 and TRBJ2-5; D is possibly TRBD2 (5 bases). Trimming took off 0 bases at V and 7 bases at J, with 12 bases between the two ends. In germline, CDR1 is LGHNA, CDR2 YNFKEQ. The CDR3 is 14 residues long. Written as DNA, the CDR3 is TGTGCCAGCAGCCAAGACACAGCGGCTGGGACCCAGTACTTC. It encodes CASSQDTAAGTQYF.

The J gene is TRBJ2-2, the V gene TRBV7-2; D gene ambiguous. The germline CDR1 and CDR2 sequences are SGHTA and FQGNSA. The CDR3 has 15 residues. With 5 bases removed from V and 1 base from J, the gap between germline ends came to 11 bases. The CDR3 reads CASSLNPGNTGELFF. CDR3 sequence (DNA): TGTGCCAGCAGCCTTAATCCGGGGAACACCGGGGAGCTGTTTTTT.

The rearrangement uses TRBV27 and TRBJ1-2; 9 bases are shared with TRBD1. In germline, CDR1 is MNHEY, CDR2 SMNVEV (reference sequence). Germline trimming cut 6 bases from V and 2 bases from J; bases unmatched to any gene: 16. The CDR3 spans 18 residues. The CDR3 nucleotides read TGTGCCAGCAGCCCGATTTTGGGACAGGGAGCCATAAACTATGGCTACACCTTC. Translation gives CASSPILGQGAINYGYTF.